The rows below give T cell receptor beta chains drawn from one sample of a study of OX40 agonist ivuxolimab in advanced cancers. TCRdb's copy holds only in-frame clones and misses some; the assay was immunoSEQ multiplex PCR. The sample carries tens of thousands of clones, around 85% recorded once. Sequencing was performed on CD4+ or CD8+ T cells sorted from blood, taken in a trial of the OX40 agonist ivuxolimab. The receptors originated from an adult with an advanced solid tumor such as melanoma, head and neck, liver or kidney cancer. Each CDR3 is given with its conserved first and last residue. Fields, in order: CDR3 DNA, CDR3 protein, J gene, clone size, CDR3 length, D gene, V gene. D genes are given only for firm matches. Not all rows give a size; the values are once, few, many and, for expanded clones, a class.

CDR3nt: TGTGCCAGCACCCCGGGGGGGAGCTCCTACGAGCAGTACTTC; CDR3aa: CASTPGGSSYEQYF; j_gene: TRBJ2-7; abundance: once; len: 14; d_gene: TRBD2; v_gene: TRBV6-6
CDR3nt: TGCGCCAGCAGCCCTTTACAGGAACTTAACACCGGGGAGCTGTTTTTT; CDR3aa: CASSPLQELNTGELFF; j_gene: TRBJ2-2; abundance: .; len: 16; d_gene: .; v_gene: TRBV4-1
CDR3nt: TGTGCCAGCTCACCTGCTACCGGGACTAGCGGGAGGAATGAGCAGTTCTTC; CDR3aa: CASSPATGTSGRNEQFF; j_gene: TRBJ2-1; abundance: few; len: 17; d_gene: TRBD2; v_gene: TRBV18
CDR3nt: TGTGCCAGTATCGGACGGAACACTGAAGCTTTCTTT; CDR3aa: CASIGRNTEAFF; j_gene: TRBJ1-1; abundance: few; len: 12; d_gene: .; v_gene: TRBV19
CDR3nt: TGTGCCAGCAGTTTTTACAGGGCGGCAAGCTCCTACGAGCAGTACTTC; CDR3aa: CASSFYRAASSYEQYF; j_gene: TRBJ2-7; abundance: .; len: 16; d_gene: .; v_gene: TRBV7-2
CDR3nt: TGTGCCAGCAGTTTTGAGGGGTCTCTGCCTTTCTTT; CDR3aa: CASSFEGSLPFF; j_gene: TRBJ1-1; abundance: .; len: 12; d_gene: .; v_gene: TRBV2
CDR3nt: TGCGCCAGCACCGACCTGGCGGGACGTACCACAGATACGCAGTATTTT; CDR3aa: CASTDLAGRTTDTQYF; j_gene: TRBJ2-3; abundance: .; len: 16; d_gene: .; v_gene: TRBV5-1
CDR3nt: TGTGCCAGCAGCGTAGCGGGGGGCTCTAATGAAAAACTGTTTTTT; CDR3aa: CASSVAGGSNEKLFF; j_gene: TRBJ1-4; abundance: few; len: 15; d_gene: .; v_gene: TRBV9
CDR3nt: TGTGCCAGCAAAAGTTTCACTGAAGCTTTCTTT; CDR3aa: CASKSFTEAFF; j_gene: TRBJ1-1; abundance: .; len: 11; d_gene: .; v_gene: TRBV25-1
CDR3nt: TGTGCCAGCAGTTACTCGAAAGGTAACTATGGCTACACCTTC; CDR3aa: CASSYSKGNYGYTF; j_gene: TRBJ1-2; abundance: .; len: 14; d_gene: .; v_gene: TRBV6-6
CDR3nt: TGTGCCAGCAGCTCCCAGGGAGGAAAGGAGACCCAGTACTTC; CDR3aa: CASSSQGGKETQYF; j_gene: TRBJ2-5; abundance: .; len: 14; d_gene: .; v_gene: TRBV5-4
CDR3nt: TGCGCCAGCAGCTCTTCGTCCCAGTACGAAAAACTGTTTTTT; CDR3aa: CASSSSSQYEKLFF; j_gene: TRBJ1-4; abundance: .; len: 14; d_gene: .; v_gene: TRBV5-1
CDR3nt: TGCGCCAGCAGCAACAGGGAGCTGAATTCACCCCTCCACTTT; CDR3aa: CASSNRELNSPLHF; j_gene: TRBJ1-6; abundance: .; len: 14; d_gene: .; v_gene: TRBV5-1
CDR3nt: TGTGCCAGCAGCTTATCGCCCTTCTACGAGCAGTACTTC; CDR3aa: CASSLSPFYEQYF; j_gene: TRBJ2-7; abundance: .; len: 13; d_gene: .; v_gene: TRBV7-2
CDR3nt: TGCGCCAGCAGCTTCGGGGACAGGGGAGGAGAGACCCAGTACTTC; CDR3aa: CASSFGDRGGETQYF; j_gene: TRBJ2-5; abundance: .; len: 15; d_gene: TRBD1; v_gene: TRBV5-1
CDR3nt: TGTGCCAGCAGTCCTACCCCCAGGGCCAGCACAGATACGCAGTATTTT; CDR3aa: CASSPTPRASTDTQYF; j_gene: TRBJ2-3; abundance: .; len: 16; d_gene: .; v_gene: TRBV27
CDR3nt: TGTGCCAGCAGTCCTGACAGTACCTATGGCTACACCTTC; CDR3aa: CASSPDSTYGYTF; j_gene: TRBJ1-2; abundance: .; len: 13; d_gene: .; v_gene: TRBV7-2
CDR3nt: TGTGCCAGCAGCTTAGGCGGACACAATGAGCAGTTCTTC; CDR3aa: CASSLGGHNEQFF; j_gene: TRBJ2-1; abundance: .; len: 13; d_gene: .; v_gene: TRBV7-6
CDR3nt: TGTGCCATTAGGGGACAGAACTATGGCTACACCTTC; CDR3aa: CAIRGQNYGYTF; j_gene: TRBJ1-2; abundance: .; len: 12; d_gene: TRBD1; v_gene: TRBV6-4
CDR3nt: TGTGCCAGCAGCCAGGGTTTAGGAGGGACCGAGCAGTACTTC; CDR3aa: CASSQGLGGTEQYF; j_gene: TRBJ2-7; abundance: few; len: 14; d_gene: .; v_gene: TRBV6-5
CDR3nt: TGTGCCAGCAGCGGTAGGGGCGCGCGAGTGGAGACCCAGTACTTC; CDR3aa: CASSGRGARVETQYF; j_gene: TRBJ2-5; abundance: .; len: 15; d_gene: .; v_gene: TRBV7-2
CDR3nt: TGCGCCAACAGGGGGACTGGGGCCAACGTCCTGACTTTC; CDR3aa: CANRGTGANVLTF; j_gene: TRBJ2-6; abundance: .; len: 13; d_gene: TRBD1; v_gene: TRBV4-1
CDR3nt: TGCGCCAGCAGCCAGGGGGACGCGAGCTCCTACGAGCAGTACTTC; CDR3aa: CASSQGDASSYEQYF; j_gene: TRBJ2-7; abundance: .; len: 15; d_gene: .; v_gene: TRBV4-1
CDR3nt: TGTGCCAGCAGCCCCGCAGGGAGGGAGACCCAGTACTTC; CDR3aa: CASSPAGRETQYF; j_gene: TRBJ2-5; abundance: .; len: 13; d_gene: .; v_gene: TRBV5-6
CDR3nt: TGTGCCAGTAGTGGCTTAGGGACTAGCGTGACTGGGGCCAACGTCCTGACTTTC; CDR3aa: CASSGLGTSVTGANVLTF; j_gene: TRBJ2-6; abundance: .; len: 18; d_gene: TRBD2; v_gene: TRBV19
CDR3nt: TGCAGCGTTGCCTTTGGAGGGGAGCAGTACTTC; CDR3aa: CSVAFGGEQYF; j_gene: TRBJ2-7; abundance: .; len: 11; d_gene: .; v_gene: TRBV29-1
CDR3nt: TGTGCCAGCAGAACAGGGCGGGGCACTGAAGCTTTCTTT; CDR3aa: CASRTGRGTEAFF; j_gene: TRBJ1-1; abundance: .; len: 13; d_gene: .; v_gene: TRBV27
CDR3nt: TGTGCCAGCAGCCCCAGACAGGGGAGGGAAGCTTTCTTT; CDR3aa: CASSPRQGREAFF; j_gene: TRBJ1-1; abundance: .; len: 13; d_gene: TRBD1; v_gene: TRBV5-4
CDR3nt: TGTGCCAGCAGCTTAGTCCTGCAAGGGGATGAGCAGTTCTTC; CDR3aa: CASSLVLQGDEQFF; j_gene: TRBJ2-1; abundance: .; len: 14; d_gene: .; v_gene: TRBV11-3
CDR3nt: TGTGCCAGCAGTGGACAGTTAAACTATGGCTACACCTTC; CDR3aa: CASSGQLNYGYTF; j_gene: TRBJ1-2; abundance: .; len: 13; d_gene: .; v_gene: TRBV2